This TCR beta chain was captured in a study of blood T cell repertoires in COVID-19. For the study at large: There were acute and convalescent COVID-19 samples, and they came from the United States, Italy and Spain. The analysed material was cDNA or gDNA that came from T cells, B-cell-depleted T cells, or PBMCs.

Original handling: The authors estimated nucleated cell counts from reference gene primer amplification. TCRdb's copy holds only in-frame clones and misses some; the assay was immunoSEQ multiplex PCR. The DNA gave D and trimming, while V, J and clone size come from that table. Among over 250,000 clones listed, 80% to 90% were seen once. Trimming took off 4 bases at V and 0 bases at J, with 12 bases between the two ends. This CDR3 has 15 residues. The germline V gene has CDR1 SEHNR and CDR2 FQNEAQ (reference sequence). The V call is TRBV7-9, the J call TRBJ1-1, with TRBD1 as a possible D gene (5 bases). This receptor was identified in an older woman with acute or convalescent COVID-19. Sequences were obtained from peripheral blood. The CDR3 loop reads CASSSIQDLNTEAFF. CDR3 in DNA: TGTGCCAGCAGCTCAATACAGGATTTGAACACTGAAGCTTTCTTT.